These T cell receptor beta chains were read from a single sample in a study of cytomegalovirus exposure and HLA in healthy donors. Sequencing used immunoSEQ multiplex PCR; TCRdb keeps in-frame clones, though not all of them. The table includes around 200,000 clones, roughly four fifths detected once. Sequencing was done on a sample of PBMCs. The receptors stem from a man under 40 in good health and CMV-seronegative. Both conserved end residues are part of each CDR3. The order of the fields is J gene, V gene, clone size, D gene, CDR3 protein, CDR3 DNA. D genes are given only for firm matches. Not every row has a clone size; where given, it reads once, few, many or a size class.

J gene: TRBJ2-1
V gene: TRBV11-2
clone size: -
D gene: -
CDR3 protein: CASSLGTAAYNEQFF
CDR3 DNA: TGTGCCAGCAGCTTAGGGACTGCTGCCTACAATGAGCAGTTCTTC

J gene: TRBJ1-5
V gene: TRBV2
clone size: once
D gene: TRBD1
CDR3 protein: CASSEVTGGNQPQHF
CDR3 DNA: TGTGCCAGCAGTGAAGTGACAGGGGGGAATCAGCCCCAGCATTTT

J gene: TRBJ1-6
V gene: TRBV9
clone size: -
D gene: -
CDR3 protein: CASSNQPGKQGVGLHF
CDR3 DNA: TGTGCCAGCAGCAACCAACCCGGGAAACAAGGCGTCGGCCTCCACTTT

J gene: TRBJ2-5
V gene: TRBV27
clone size: -
D gene: -
CDR3 protein: CASRLQGTETQYF
CDR3 DNA: TGTGCCAGCAGACTACAGGGAACGGAGACCCAGTACTTC

J gene: TRBJ2-7
V gene: TRBV5-1
clone size: -
D gene: -
CDR3 protein: CASSLAASGEQYF
CDR3 DNA: TGCGCCAGCAGCTTAGCCGCCTCGGGGGAGCAGTACTTC

J gene: TRBJ2-7
V gene: TRBV30
clone size: once
D gene: TRBD1
CDR3 protein: CAVRGSSYEQYF
CDR3 DNA: TGTGCCGTCAGGGGGAGCTCCTACGAGCAGTACTTC

J gene: TRBJ2-7
V gene: TRBV7-9
clone size: -
D gene: -
CDR3 protein: CASSPSLYEQYF
CDR3 DNA: TGTGCCAGCAGCCCCTCACTTTACGAGCAGTACTTC

J gene: TRBJ2-3
V gene: TRBV5-1
clone size: -
D gene: TRBD2
CDR3 protein: CASSSGLAGGVDTQYF
CDR3 DNA: TGCGCCAGCAGCTCGGGACTAGCGGGAGGTGTAGATACGCAGTATTTT

J gene: TRBJ2-1
V gene: TRBV11-2
clone size: -
D gene: -
CDR3 protein: CASSLGPLGDEQFF
CDR3 DNA: TGTGCCAGCAGCTTAGGACCCCTCGGGGATGAGCAGTTCTTC

J gene: TRBJ2-5
V gene: TRBV2
clone size: -
D gene: -
CDR3 protein: CASSPYRERLQETQYF
CDR3 DNA: TGTGCCAGCAGTCCCTACAGGGAGAGGCTCCAAGAGACCCAGTACTTC

J gene: TRBJ1-2
V gene: TRBV18
clone size: few
D gene: -
CDR3 protein: CASSLKGEANYGYTF
CDR3 DNA: TGTGCCAGCTCACTGAAGGGGGAAGCTAACTATGGCTACACCTTC

J gene: TRBJ1-1
V gene: TRBV7-9
clone size: -
D gene: -
CDR3 protein: CASSSGGTEAFF
CDR3 DNA: TGTGCCAGCAGCTCCGGTGGCACTGAAGCTTTCTTT

J gene: TRBJ2-2
V gene: TRBV6-5
clone size: -
D gene: -
CDR3 protein: CASSSGLGTGELFF
CDR3 DNA: TGTGCCAGCAGCTCCGGACTGGGCACCGGGGAGCTGTTTTTT

J gene: TRBJ2-4
V gene: TRBV7-3
clone size: -
D gene: TRBD1
CDR3 protein: CASSLTGGKNIQYF
CDR3 DNA: TGTGCCAGCAGCTTGACAGGGGGCAAAAACATTCAGTACTTC

J gene: TRBJ2-3
V gene: TRBV7-2
clone size: few
D gene: TRBD2
CDR3 protein: CASSLDFSGLAQYF
CDR3 DNA: TGTGCCAGCAGCTTAGATTTTAGTGGACTAGCGCAGTATTTT

J gene: TRBJ1-1
V gene: TRBV6-5
clone size: -
D gene: -
CDR3 protein: CASSYNRWSTEAFF
CDR3 DNA: TGTGCCAGCAGTTACAACAGGTGGAGCACTGAAGCTTTCTTT

J gene: TRBJ2-7
V gene: TRBV19
clone size: -
D gene: -
CDR3 protein: CASSSSPGLNYEQYF
CDR3 DNA: TGTGCCAGTAGCTCCAGTCCTGGACTAAATTACGAGCAGTACTTC

J gene: TRBJ2-7
V gene: TRBV5-1
clone size: -
D gene: TRBD2
CDR3 protein: CASSSFSGTSGYEQYF
CDR3 DNA: TGCGCCAGCAGCTCATTCTCCGGGACTAGCGGATACGAGCAGTACTTC

J gene: TRBJ2-1
V gene: TRBV7-9
clone size: -
D gene: -
CDR3 protein: CASSFHYNEQFF
CDR3 DNA: TGTGCCAGCAGCTTTCACTACAATGAGCAGTTCTTC

J gene: TRBJ1-2
V gene: TRBV6-1
clone size: -
D gene: -
CDR3 protein: CASSELGTGAYGYTF
CDR3 DNA: TGTGCCAGCAGTGAACTCGGGACGGGAGCCTATGGCTACACCTTC

J gene: TRBJ1-2
V gene: TRBV29-1
clone size: -
D gene: -
CDR3 protein: CSVEAGNPLAGGYTF
CDR3 DNA: TGCAGCGTTGAAGCCGGGAATCCGTTAGCTGGTGGCTACACCTTC

J gene: TRBJ2-3
V gene: TRBV15
clone size: -
D gene: TRBD2
CDR3 protein: CATSRALPFTSGRTDTQYF
CDR3 DNA: TGTGCCACCAGCAGAGCTCTCCCCTTCACTAGCGGGAGAACAGATACGCAGTATTTT

J gene: TRBJ1-1
V gene: TRBV7-2
clone size: -
D gene: -
CDR3 protein: CASSSSSQGNTEAFF
CDR3 DNA: TGTGCCAGCAGCTCATCCTCCCAGGGGAACACTGAAGCTTTCTTT

J gene: TRBJ1-5
V gene: TRBV19
clone size: -
D gene: -
CDR3 protein: CASSAELGQTNSNQPQHF
CDR3 DNA: TGTGCCAGTAGTGCAGAACTAGGACAGACTAATAGCAATCAGCCCCAGCATTTT

J gene: TRBJ2-2
V gene: TRBV5-5
clone size: -
D gene: TRBD1
CDR3 protein: CASSGTGGTGELFF
CDR3 DNA: TGTGCCAGCAGCGGAACAGGGGGTACCGGGGAGCTGTTTTTT

J gene: TRBJ2-5
V gene: TRBV28
clone size: -
D gene: -
CDR3 protein: CASSQQLHQETQYF
CDR3 DNA: TGTGCCAGCAGTCAACAGCTACACCAAGAGACCCAGTACTTC

J gene: TRBJ2-1
V gene: TRBV12-1
clone size: -
D gene: -
CDR3 protein: CASSHGTSGRRDEQFF
CDR3 DNA: TGTGCCAGCAGCCACGGGACTAGCGGGAGGAGGGATGAGCAGTTCTTC

J gene: TRBJ2-7
V gene: TRBV5-1
clone size: -
D gene: TRBD2
CDR3 protein: CASSSKTGTTVHEQYF
CDR3 DNA: TGCGCCAGCAGCTCGAAAACCGGGACTACGGTTCACGAGCAGTACTTC

J gene: TRBJ2-3
V gene: TRBV5-1
clone size: -
D gene: TRBD1
CDR3 protein: CASSLAKTGVGDTQYF
CDR3 DNA: TGCGCCAGCAGCTTGGCCAAGACAGGGGTTGGAGATACGCAGTATTTT

J gene: TRBJ1-4
V gene: TRBV4-2
clone size: -
D gene: TRBD1
CDR3 protein: CASSPKTGQNEKLFF
CDR3 DNA: TGTGCCAGCAGCCCGAAAACGGGACAGAATGAAAAACTGTTTTTT

J gene: TRBJ2-6
V gene: TRBV9
clone size: once
D gene: TRBD1
CDR3 protein: CASSGGTDPSGANVLTF
CDR3 DNA: TGTGCCAGCAGCGGTGGGACAGACCCCTCTGGGGCCAACGTCCTGACTTTC